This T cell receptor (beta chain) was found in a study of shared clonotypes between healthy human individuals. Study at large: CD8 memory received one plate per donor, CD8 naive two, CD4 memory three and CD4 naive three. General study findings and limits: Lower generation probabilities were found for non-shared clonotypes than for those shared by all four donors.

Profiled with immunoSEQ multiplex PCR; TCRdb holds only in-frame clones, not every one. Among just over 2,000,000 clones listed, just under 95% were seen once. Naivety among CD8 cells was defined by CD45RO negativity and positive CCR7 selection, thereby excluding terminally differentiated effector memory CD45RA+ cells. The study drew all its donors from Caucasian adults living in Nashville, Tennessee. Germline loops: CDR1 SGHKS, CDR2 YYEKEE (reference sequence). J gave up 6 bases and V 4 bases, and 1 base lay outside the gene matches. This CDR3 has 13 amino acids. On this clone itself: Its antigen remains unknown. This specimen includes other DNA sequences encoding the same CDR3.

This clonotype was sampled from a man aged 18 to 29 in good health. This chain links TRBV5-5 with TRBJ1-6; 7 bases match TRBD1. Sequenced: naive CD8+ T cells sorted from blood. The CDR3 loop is CASSTGANSPLHF. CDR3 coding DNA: TGTGCCAGCAGCACAGGGGCTAATTCACCCCTCCACTTT.